Presented here are 10 T cell receptor beta chains from one specimen sequenced in a study of blood T cells in healthy people across ages (dated by TCRdb to 2014 to 2015). Receptors were amplified or captured by 5' RACE. These reads were obtained on an Illumina HiSeq 2500. A second PCR of 7 to 11 cycles was performed with a sample-barcoded 5' primer and a J-beta primer mix. Using fastp trimming at Q25 and MiXCR clonotype assembly, TCRdb reanalyzed the public sequencing data and kept in-frame beta chains. Rows with one shared CDR3 protein collapse into an entry with the most common genes and DNA. For this sample the table gives approximately 820,000 distinct CDR3 sequences, of which approximately 48% were detected only once. The top ten clonotypes cover about 21% of the sample. The sample consisted of blood. The receptors come from a man aged 60 to 75 in good health.

This rearrangement joins TRBV9 to TRBJ1-1, with 7 bases lining up with TRBD1. The V and J ends lost 3 bases and 5 bases, in that order; junction bases with no gene match: 10. Germline-derived CDR1 and CDR2 are SGDLS and YYNGEE. The CDR3 loop spans 15 amino acids. As DNA, the CDR3 is TGTGCCAGCAGCGCCGACAGGGACGAGGGGACTGAAGCTTTCTTT. Amino acids: CASSADRDEGTEAFF.

In its sample, this clonotype was seen a few times. This chain joins TRBV10-3 and TRBJ1-1; D might be TRBD1 (5 bases). Germline loops: CDR1 ENHRY, CDR2 SYGVKD. The CDR3 sequence is 11 residues long. Trimming removed 8 bases at V and 6 bases at J, with 10 bases between. Here the CDR3 reads CAIGRGAEAFF. CDR3 in DNA: TGTGCCATCGGGAGGGGAGCTGAAGCTTTCTTT.

This clonotype has more than one count but fewer than ten. The rearrangement joins TRBV20-1 to TRBJ2-7; 10 bases map to TRBD1. This CDR3 is 16 amino acids long. The ends lost 3 bases at V and 2 bases at J; junction bases unmatched: 10. The germline CDR1 and CDR2 sequences are DFQATT and SNEGSKA (reference sequence). CDR3 region: CSASSLDRGATYEQYF. The CDR3 DNA is TGCAGTGCTAGCTCATTGGACAGGGGGGCAACCTACGAGCAGTACTTC.

The J gene is TRBJ2-3, the V gene TRBV10-3; possible D gene TRBD2, 7 bases. The CDR3 loop spans 17 amino acids. Germline V gene lookup returns CDR1 ENHRY and CDR2 SYGVKD. Trimming took off 6 bases at V and 5 bases at J, with 24 bases between the two ends. The DNA for the CDR3 is TGTGCCATCAGCGGGGGGTCATCATGGGGGGCAGGAGATACGCAGTATTTT. It yields the protein CAISGGSSWGAGDTQYF.

This chain connects TRBV12-3 or TRBV12-4 to TRBJ2-7; D not resolved. With the DNA end fitting TRBJ2-5 better, the J assignment may be wrong. The length of the CDR3 is 13 residues. This CDR3 reads CASSATPVGTQYF. The CDR3 DNA reads as TGTGCCAGCAGCGCAACTCCGGTGGGGACCCAGTACTTC.

V and J are TRBV29-1 and TRBJ1-1; weak D call: TRBD1 (6 bases). With 0 bases removed from V and 5 bases from J, the gap between germline ends came to 7 bases. The CDR3 sequence is 12 residues long. The germline gives CDR1 SQVTM, CDR2 ANQGSEA. Here the CDR3 reads CSVEDGTTEAFF. The CDR3 DNA is TGCAGCGTTGAAGATGGGACAACTGAAGCTTTCTTT.

This clonotype has a single count. V is TRBV27 and J is TRBJ2-7; 8 bases line up with TRBD2. CDR3 length: 18 residues. Germline CDR1 MNHEY, CDR2 SMNVEV (reference sequence). V lost 7 bases and J lost 3; bases outside the gene matches: 20. CDR3 loop: CASMPLDGGGFPVYEQYF. The CDR3 DNA follows: TGTGCCAGCATGCCGTTAGACGGGGGGGGCTTTCCGGTCTACGAGCAGTACTTC.

The rearrangement joins TRBV20-1 to TRBJ2-4; 7 positions match TRBD2. Per germline, CDR1 DFQATT and CDR2 SNEGSKA (reference sequence). V shed 6 bases, J shed 1 base, and the junction held 9 bases outside the gene matches. The CDR3 has 15 amino acids. CDR3 amino acids: CSAWDLGGAKNIQYF. The CDR3 bases are TGCAGTGCGTGGGACTTGGGAGGGGCCAAAAACATTCAGTACTTC.

The V and J genes are TRBV4-3 and TRBJ1-2, with a weak D call TRBD1 (6 bases). The germline V and J ends were trimmed by 4 bases and 11 bases, with 23 bases remaining between them. Germline CDR1 is LGHNA and CDR2 is YSLEER. This CDR3 is 15 amino acids long. The CDR3 nucleotides are TGCGCCAGCAGCCGAAGCAGGGGAAAGGGGAATAGTTACACCTTC. Translated, it gives CASSRSRGKGNSYTF.

V is TRBV7-2 and J is TRBJ1-1; D unresolved. The V and J ends lost 1 base and 0 bases respectively, with 9 bases between them. Germline V gene data show CDR1 as SGHTA and CDR2 as FQGNSA. The CDR3 contains 15 residues. CDR3 loop: CASSLVSAVNTEAFF. The CDR3 region has the DNA TGTGCCAGCAGCTTAGTTTCAGCAGTGAACACTGAAGCTTTCTTT.